This note documents a single T cell receptor beta chain sequence. The data belong to a study of cytomegalovirus exposure and HLA in healthy donors. The PCR ran on 60 Vbeta and 13 Jbeta primers. Profiled with immunoSEQ multiplex PCR; TCRdb holds only in-frame clones, not every one. The table has over 150,000 clones, around 77% seen once. The clonotype comes from a woman younger than 35 in good health and CMV-seronegative. Material for sequencing was PBMCs.

The CDR3: CASSARTVNEQFF. In nucleotides, the CDR3 is TGTGCCAGCAGTGCCCGGACAGTTAATGAGCAGTTCTTC. The chain combines TRBV27 with TRBJ2-1; tentatively, D is TRBD1 (6 bases). Trimming stripped 5 bases from V and 7 bases from J, with 12 bases between. Germline CDR1 and CDR2: MNHEY and SMNVEV (reference sequence). The CDR3 is 13 residues long.